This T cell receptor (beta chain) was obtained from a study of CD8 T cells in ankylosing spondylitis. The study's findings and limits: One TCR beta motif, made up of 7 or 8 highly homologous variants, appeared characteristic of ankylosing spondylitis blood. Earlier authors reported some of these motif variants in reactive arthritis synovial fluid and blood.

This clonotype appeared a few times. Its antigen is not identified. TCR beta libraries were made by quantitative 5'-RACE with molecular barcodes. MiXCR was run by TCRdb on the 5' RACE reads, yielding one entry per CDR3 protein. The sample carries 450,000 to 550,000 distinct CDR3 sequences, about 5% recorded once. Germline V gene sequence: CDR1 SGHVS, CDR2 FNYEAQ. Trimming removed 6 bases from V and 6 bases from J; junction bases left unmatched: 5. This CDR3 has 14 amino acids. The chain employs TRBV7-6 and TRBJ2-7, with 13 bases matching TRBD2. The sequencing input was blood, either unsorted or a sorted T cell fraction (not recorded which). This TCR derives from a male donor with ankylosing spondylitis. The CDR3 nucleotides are TGTGCCAGCAGGGGACTAGCGGGATTAGGCGAGCAGTACTTC. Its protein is CASRGLAGLGEQYF.